This T cell receptor beta chain was found in a study of cytomegalovirus exposure and HLA in healthy donors. The wider study: Among 398 genotyped donors, about 85% fell in the Caucasian-associated ancestry cluster. Study conclusions and caveats: An assumption of roughly uniform sequencing depth across donors underlay the presence/absence analyses. Cytomegalovirus-associated status was assigned to some 160 TCR beta chains.

The PCR used 60 Vbeta and 13 Jbeta primers. TCRdb's table, derived via immunoSEQ multiplex PCR, lists solely in-frame clones and lacks some. The table lists under 150,000 clones, 75% to 80% of them singletons. Comment on this clone: Its antigen is unidentified.

V was trimmed by 4 bases and J by 3 bases, leaving 10 bases between them. Germline assignment: CDR1 SGHRS and CDR2 YFSETQ. This CDR3 comprises 13 residues. The specimen was PBMCs. The rearrangement links TRBV5-1 to TRBJ1-2; D gene ambiguous. This TCR was sampled from a woman younger than 45 in good health and CMV-seronegative. The CDR3 DNA follows: TGCGCCAGCAGCCCGCAAACGGACTATGGCTACACCTTC. Residues: CASSPQTDYGYTF.